This T cell receptor (beta chain) emerged from a study of cytomegalovirus exposure and HLA in healthy donors. This clone has more than one count but fewer than ten. PCR primers comprised 60 Vbeta and 13 Jbeta primers. TCRdb keeps only in-frame clones here, not all; method: immunoSEQ multiplex PCR. The data show approximately 150,000 clones, with approximately 80% seen just once and under 6% held by the top ten. V gave up 4 bases and J gave up 9 bases; unmatched junction bases: 7. The CDR3 spans 15 residues. Germline V lookup: CDR1 SGHTS, CDR2 YDEGEE. The sample was PBMCs. This sequence joins TRBV5-8 and TRBJ1-6; 10 nucleotides align to TRBD1. The receptor's source is a man aged 35 to 55 in good health and CMV-seronegative. DNA for the CDR3: TGTGCCAGCAGCCTCAGACAGGGGGCCATTTCACCCCTCCACTTT. Its protein product is CASSLRQGAISPLHF.